A selection of T cell receptor beta chains follows, all from one sample in a study of human T cells and chemical hapten exposure. TCRdb re-derived calls from the RACE reads in MiXCR, one entry per CDR3 protein. The data show approximately 92,000 distinct CDR3 sequences, about 10% seen once. The sample was whole blood, taken in connection with sensitization to the hapten diphenylcyclopropenone (DPC). The receptors here all came from a woman between 40 and 55 years old with alopecia areata. Some clones in this sample may be carry-over from other donors' samples. The CDR3 runs from the conserved cysteine through the conserved F or W. Fields, in order: clone size, CDR3 length, J gene, D gene, V gene, CDR3 DNA, CDR3 protein. The D gene is left open where the match is weak. Clone size, where shown, is once, few, many, or a class for clones that have expanded.

>.|12|TRBJ2-1|.|TRBV20-1
TGCAGTGCTCAGGGGAACAACAATGAGCAGTTCTTC
CSAQGNNNEQFF
>few|13|TRBJ1-2|TRBD1|TRBV25-1
TGTGCCAGCAGTGAGGGGACAGGGGATGGCTACACCTTC
CASSEGTGDGYTF
>.|15|TRBJ1-5|.|TRBV6-1
TGTGCCAGCAGTTCGGGGCCGCTTTCCAATCAGCCCCAGCATTTT
CASSSGPLSNQPQHF
>few|15|TRBJ2-2|.|TRBV7-2
TGTGCCAGCAGCTTAAGGGTTTGGGGCACCGGGGAGCTGTTTTTT
CASSLRVWGTGELFF
>few|14|TRBJ2-4|.|TRBV20-1
TGCAGTGCTAGTGAAGGGGGAGCCAAAAACATTCAGTACTTC
CSASEGGAKNIQYF
>.|12|TRBJ2-7|.|TRBV30
TGTGCCTGGAGTGGGGGCTCCTACGAGCAGTACTTC
CAWSGGSYEQYF
>.|11|TRBJ2-1|.|TRBV6-2/TRBV6-3
TGTGCCACCCTGCGGGCCCCTCAGCACGTCTTC
CATLRAPQHVF
>many|15|TRBJ2-7|TRBD2|TRBV27
TGTGCCAGCAGGGGATTCCGGCGGGAGGGCGGCGAGCAGTACTTC
CASRGFRREGGEQYF
>many|15|TRBJ2-3|TRBD2|TRBV6-1
TGTGCCAGCCAAAGAGCGGGGGGGAACACAGATACGCAGTATTTT
CASQRAGGNTDTQYF
>few|15|TRBJ2-3|.|TRBV7-9
TGTGCCAGCAGCTTAGACTCGAGGGTGGCAGATACGCAGTATTTT
CASSLDSRVADTQYF
>many|13|TRBJ2-7|.|TRBV7-9
TGTGCCAGCAGCTTAGCATCCCCGGACGAGCAGTACTTC
CASSLASPDEQYF
>many|18|TRBJ2-7|TRBD1|TRBV7-2
TGTGCCAGCAGCTTAAATCCAAACCTCCTGACAGGGACCTACGAGCAGTACTTC
CASSLNPNLLTGTYEQYF
>few|13|TRBJ2-2|.|TRBV12-3/TRBV12-4
TGTGCCAGCAGTTTCGGGGAGTCCGGGGAGCTGTTTTTT
CASSFGESGELFF
>few|12|TRBJ1-2|.|TRBV28
TGTGCCAGCAGTTTAGGAGGGATTGGCTACACCTTC
CASSLGGIGYTF
>many|15|TRBJ2-3|TRBD1|TRBV7-9
TGTGCCAGCAGCTCGGACAGGGGAGGCACAGATACGCAGTATTTT
CASSSDRGGTDTQYF
>many|16|TRBJ2-2|TRBD1|TRBV11-3
TGTGCCAGCAGCTCAGCTGTGACAGGGGGAACCGGGGAGCTGTTTTTT
CASSSAVTGGTGELFF
>.|14|TRBJ2-1|.|TRBV25-1
TGTGCCAGCAGTGAGTCAGGGCCCTACAATGAGCAGTTCTTC
CASSESGPYNEQFF
>.|15|TRBJ2-1|TRBD2|TRBV10-3
TGTGCCATCCGGACTAGCGGGAGGGCTGTGGGTGAGCAGTTCTTC
CAIRTSGRAVGEQFF
>many|12|TRBJ2-1|.|TRBV18
TGTGCCAGCTCACCAACAGGGTCTGAGCAGTTCTTC
CASSPTGSEQFF
>many|15|TRBJ1-4|TRBD1|TRBV4-3
TGCGCCAGCAGCCAAGTTCGACAGGGGAATGAAAAACTGTTTTTT
CASSQVRQGNEKLFF
>.|15|TRBJ2-5|TRBD2|TRBV9
TGTGCCAGCAGCGTAGCACTAGCGGGAGAGGAGACCCAGTACTTC
CASSVALAGEETQYF
>.|13|TRBJ2-1|.|TRBV5-1
TGCGCCAGCAGCTTTGGGGGAGACAATGAGCAGTTCTTC
CASSFGGDNEQFF
>.|14|TRBJ1-5|.|TRBV20-1
TGCAGTGCTAGAGGTTCCTCCGAAAATCAGCCCCAGCATTTT
CSARGSSENQPQHF
>many|15|TRBJ1-4|TRBD1|TRBV5-6
TGTGCCAGCAGCACAAAGACAGGGAGTTCTGAAAAACTGTTTTTT
CASSTKTGSSEKLFF
>many|14|TRBJ1-3|.|TRBV10-3
TGTGCCATCATGACGGACGGTTCTGGAAACACCATATATTTT
CAIMTDGSGNTIYF
>many|16|TRBJ1-1|TRBD1|TRBV28
TGTGCCAGCACCCGGACAGGGGGGCGTATGAACACTGAAGCTTTCTTT
CASTRTGGRMNTEAFF
>few|18|TRBJ2-7|.|TRBV28
TGTGCCAGCAACCTTCGGCCCAGCTGGGACTCGGGGTCCTACGAGCAGTACTTC
CASNLRPSWDSGSYEQYF
>many|12|TRBJ2-1|.|TRBV27
TGTGCCAGCAGTCCCGGTCGTCATGGGCAGTTCTTC
CASSPGRHGQFF
>.|18|TRBJ2-6|TRBD1|TRBV7-9
TGTGCCAGCAGCTTAGAATTGCAGGGGGCCGGTGGGGCCAACGTCCTGACTTTC
CASSLELQGAGGANVLTF
>.|12|TRBJ2-7|.|TRBV28
TGTGCCAGCAGCCTACCCGGCGGCGAGCAGTACTTC
CASSLPGGEQYF
>few|13|TRBJ2-7|.|TRBV27
TGTGCCACCCGACCGACCTCCGGGTACGAGCAGTACTTC
CATRPTSGYEQYF
>many|18|TRBJ2-3|TRBD2|TRBV27
TGTGCCAGCACGTATGTGTATGGACTAGCGGGAGTCTCAGATACGCAGTATTTT
CASTYVYGLAGVSDTQYF
>many|15|TRBJ2-2|.|TRBV18
TGTGCCAGCTCCCCCCGGACGGTGAACACCGGGGAGCTGTTTTTT
CASSPRTVNTGELFF
>many|16|TRBJ2-3|TRBD2|TRBV9
TGTGCCAGCAGCGACAGACTAGCGGGGGACACAGATACGCAGTATTTT
CASSDRLAGDTDTQYF
>few|15|TRBJ1-5|.|TRBV6-2/TRBV6-3
TGTGCCAGCAGTTACTCGAGGGGGACCGGTCAGCCCCAGCATTTT
CASSYSRGTGQPQHF
>many|14|TRBJ1-1|.|TRBV29-1
TGCAGCTCAATTTTCAGTGGTGGAGGGGCTGAAGCTTTCTTT
CSSIFSGGGAEAFF